The 5 T cell receptor beta chains presented below share a single source sample, sequenced in a study of blood T cell repertoires in COVID-19. Clones were sequenced by immunoSEQ multiplex PCR, and TCRdb holds only the in-frame ones, with some missing. The profile covers over 250,000 clones, with about 87% appearing a single time and about 1.6% taken by the ten largest. Specimen: peripheral blood. The source is a woman aged 40-49 years who had recovered from COVID-19.

V usage is TRBV7-2 and J usage is TRBJ2-5; 16 bases agree with TRBD2. This CDR3 is 17 amino acids long. V was pared by 3 bases and J by 4 bases, with 5 bases of the junction left unmatched. Germline loops: CDR1 SGHTA, CDR2 FQGNSA. In DNA, the CDR3 is TGTGCCAGCAGCTTTGGGACTAGCGGGGGGGCGGCAGAGACCCAGTACTTC. Translating gives CASSFGTSGGAAETQYF.

This clone was seen just once. This rearrangement joins TRBV5-1 to TRBJ1-4; 8 nucleotides match TRBD1. With 2 bases clipped from V and 8 bases from J, the junction kept 8 bases outside the gene matches. The CDR3 loop spans 15 amino acids. Germline assignment: CDR1 SGHRS and CDR2 YFSETQ. CDR3 residues: CASSLGGQGSEKLFF. The CDR3 bases are TGCGCCAGCAGCTTAGGAGGACAGGGCTCCGAAAAACTGTTTTTT.

The V and J genes are TRBV5-1 and TRBJ2-5; 7 bases are a match to TRBD2. J lost 1 base, V lost 7 bases, and 7 bases had no gene match. The CDR3 covers 14 residues. Looked up from germline, CDR1 is SGHRS and CDR2 is YFSETQ. The CDR3 region is CASASGGFQETQYF. The DNA of the CDR3 is TGCGCCAGCGCATCCGGGGGGTTCCAAGAGACCCAGTACTTC.

The table lists this clone with a count of one. The chain recombines TRBV16 with TRBJ2-2; tentative D call: TRBD1 (6 bases). Trimming left V 4 bases short and J 3 bases short, with 18 bases between. The CDR3 loop spans 17 amino acids. Germline CDR1 is KGHSY and CDR2 is FQNENV. As DNA, the CDR3 is TGTGCCAGCAGCCGCCCGTCTGGGGGCCCGGACACCGGGGAGCTGTTTTTT. Its protein is CASSRPSGGPDTGELFF.

J is TRBJ1-2 and V is TRBV12-5, with D maybe TRBD1 (6 bases). V lost 5 bases to trimming and J lost 8 bases, with 18 bases between them. This CDR3 spans 14 amino acids. Looked up from germline, CDR1 is LGHNT and CDR2 is FRNRAP. In DNA form, the CDR3 reads TGTGCTAGTGGTCAGGATCCAGGGGTTGGAGGCTACACCTTC. Translated: CASGQDPGVGGYTF. Combining the CDR3 with reference TRBV12-5 and TRBJ1-2 gives the whole variable domain DARVTQTPRHKVTEMGQEVTMRCQPILGHNTVFWYRQTMMQGLELLAYFRNRAPLDDSGMPKDRFSAEMPDATLATLKIQPSEPRDSAVYFCASGQDPGVGGYTFGSGTRLTVV.